The rows below give T cell receptor beta chains drawn from one sample of a study of cytomegalovirus exposure and HLA in healthy donors. Assay used: immunoSEQ multiplex PCR; TCRdb lists only in-frame clones, some missing. Among about 160,000 clones listed, around 64% were seen once. The sample consisted of PBMCs. The source is a woman in her 30s in good health and CMV-seronegative. The CDR3 runs from the conserved cysteine through the conserved F or W. The D gene is left open where the match is weak. Not every row has a clone size; where given, it reads once, few, many or a size class.

clone_size: NA; v_call: TRBV28; j_call: TRBJ2-7; d_call: NA; cdr3_nt: TGTGCCAGCAGCCCCGGGGGTGGCTACGAGCAGTACTTC; cdr3_aa: CASSPGGGYEQYF
clone_size: NA; v_call: TRBV5-1; j_call: TRBJ2-7; d_call: NA; cdr3_nt: TGCGCCAGCAGCCTATTGGACAGTACCTACGAGCAGTACTTC; cdr3_aa: CASSLLDSTYEQYF
clone_size: few; v_call: TRBV10-1; j_call: TRBJ2-7; d_call: TRBD1; cdr3_nt: TGCGCCAGCACCGGGACAGCCTACGAGCAGTACTTC; cdr3_aa: CASTGTAYEQYF
clone_size: NA; v_call: TRBV28; j_call: TRBJ2-5; d_call: TRBD2; cdr3_nt: TGTGCCAGCAGGAGGGTAGCGGGAGGCGGAGAGACCCAGTACTTC; cdr3_aa: CASRRVAGGGETQYF
clone_size: NA; v_call: TRBV28; j_call: TRBJ2-7; d_call: TRBD1; cdr3_nt: TGTGCCAGCAGTTCCCGACAGGGTGCCCTGAGCTCCTACGAGCAGTACTTC; cdr3_aa: CASSSRQGALSSYEQYF
clone_size: NA; v_call: TRBV7-8; j_call: TRBJ1-6; d_call: TRBD1; cdr3_nt: TGTGCCAGCAGCTCCGACAGGGAAAATTCACCCCTCCACTTT; cdr3_aa: CASSSDRENSPLHF
clone_size: NA; v_call: TRBV4-3; j_call: TRBJ1-1; d_call: NA; cdr3_nt: TGCGCCAGCAGCCAAGAGATACGTTATGGACAGAACACTGAAGCTTTCTTT; cdr3_aa: CASSQEIRYGQNTEAFF
clone_size: NA; v_call: TRBV6-4; j_call: TRBJ2-1; d_call: NA; cdr3_nt: TGTGCCAGCAGTGACCACCCGGGGAACAATGAGCAGTTCTTC; cdr3_aa: CASSDHPGNNEQFF
clone_size: NA; v_call: TRBV5-1; j_call: TRBJ2-1; d_call: TRBD2; cdr3_nt: TGCGCCAGCAGCTTGGCCAGCGGGAGGCTCTCCTCCTACAATGAGCAGTTCTTC; cdr3_aa: CASSLASGRLSSYNEQFF
clone_size: NA; v_call: TRBV10-3; j_call: TRBJ2-3; d_call: TRBD1; cdr3_nt: TGTGCCATCAGCGCCGGGACAGGGGGAGGAGATACGCAGTATTTT; cdr3_aa: CAISAGTGGGDTQYF
clone_size: NA; v_call: TRBV7-9; j_call: TRBJ2-3; d_call: TRBD2; cdr3_nt: TGTGCCAGCAGCGCGGGACTAGCGGAGAGCACAGATACGCAGTATTTT; cdr3_aa: CASSAGLAESTDTQYF
clone_size: few; v_call: TRBV29-1; j_call: TRBJ2-5; d_call: TRBD2; cdr3_nt: TGCAGCGTTGTTGATAGCGGGAGGGCCGACGAGACCCAGTACTTC; cdr3_aa: CSVVDSGRADETQYF
clone_size: few; v_call: TRBV5-1; j_call: TRBJ2-1; d_call: NA; cdr3_nt: TGCGCCAGCAGCTTGGGAGGTTCGTTGAATGAGCAGTTCTTC; cdr3_aa: CASSLGGSLNEQFF
clone_size: NA; v_call: TRBV7-3; j_call: TRBJ2-1; d_call: TRBD1; cdr3_nt: TGTGCCAGCAGCCCGACCGGGACAGGGGTGAATGAGCAGTTCTTC; cdr3_aa: CASSPTGTGVNEQFF
clone_size: NA; v_call: TRBV4-1; j_call: TRBJ1-2; d_call: NA; cdr3_nt: TGCGCCAGCAGCCCCCGGGACAAGAGTAACTATGGCTACACCTTC; cdr3_aa: CASSPRDKSNYGYTF
clone_size: NA; v_call: TRBV13; j_call: TRBJ1-6; d_call: NA; cdr3_nt: TGTGCCAGCAGCTTACAGGCAGGGGTGGTTTCACCCCTCCACTTT; cdr3_aa: CASSLQAGVVSPLHF
clone_size: NA; v_call: TRBV19; j_call: TRBJ2-7; d_call: TRBD1; cdr3_nt: TGTGCCAGTGGACAGGGGGCCTACGAGCAGTACTTC; cdr3_aa: CASGQGAYEQYF
clone_size: NA; v_call: TRBV4-2; j_call: TRBJ1-6; d_call: NA; cdr3_nt: TGTGCCAGCAGTCACAGGGACGCCTCCCATTACTATTATAATTCACCCCTCCACTTT; cdr3_aa: CASSHRDASHYYYNSPLHF
clone_size: NA; v_call: TRBV7-2; j_call: TRBJ2-2; d_call: NA; cdr3_nt: TGTGCCAGCAGCCAAAGAGGGGACATCGGGGAGCTGTTTTTT; cdr3_aa: CASSQRGDIGELFF
clone_size: NA; v_call: TRBV7-2; j_call: TRBJ2-7; d_call: TRBD2; cdr3_nt: TGTGCCAGCAGCTCTAGCGGAGGGGTGTACGAGCAGTACTTC; cdr3_aa: CASSSSGGVYEQYF
clone_size: NA; v_call: TRBV4-3; j_call: TRBJ1-1; d_call: NA; cdr3_nt: TGCGCCAGCAGCTCTGCGGGGGGCTACACTGAAGCTTTCTTT; cdr3_aa: CASSSAGGYTEAFF
clone_size: NA; v_call: TRBV5-4; j_call: TRBJ2-1; d_call: NA; cdr3_nt: TGTGCCAGCAGCAGGAGACAGGACAACAATGAGCAGTTCTTC; cdr3_aa: CASSRRQDNNEQFF
clone_size: few; v_call: TRBV7-2; j_call: TRBJ2-5; d_call: NA; cdr3_nt: TGTGCCAGCAGCCTCTCCGCCTCCGTCGGCCAAGAGACCCAGTACTTC; cdr3_aa: CASSLSASVGQETQYF
clone_size: NA; v_call: TRBV7-6; j_call: TRBJ2-5; d_call: NA; cdr3_nt: TGTGCCAGCAGCTTAGGGCTCTGGTGGGAGACCCAGTACTTC; cdr3_aa: CASSLGLWWETQYF
clone_size: NA; v_call: TRBV5-1; j_call: TRBJ1-1; d_call: NA; cdr3_nt: TGCGCCAGCAGCTTGAACCTATACACTGAAGCTTTCTTT; cdr3_aa: CASSLNLYTEAFF
clone_size: NA; v_call: TRBV7-2; j_call: TRBJ2-1; d_call: TRBD2; cdr3_nt: TGTGCCAGCAGCCTGGACTGGACTAGCGGGGCGAGGAATGAGCAGTTCTTC; cdr3_aa: CASSLDWTSGARNEQFF
clone_size: once; v_call: TRBV25-1; j_call: TRBJ2-3; d_call: NA; cdr3_nt: TGTGCCAGCAGGTCGTTAGTTCCCACAGATACGCAGTATTTT; cdr3_aa: CASRSLVPTDTQYF
clone_size: NA; v_call: TRBV7-3; j_call: TRBJ2-3; d_call: TRBD2; cdr3_nt: TGTGCCAGCAGCCCCACCGGACTAGACACGCAGTATTTT; cdr3_aa: CASSPTGLDTQYF
clone_size: NA; v_call: TRBV5-1; j_call: TRBJ2-5; d_call: TRBD1; cdr3_nt: TGCGCCAGCAGCGACGGCTATAAGGGGGCCCAAGAGACCCAGTACTTC; cdr3_aa: CASSDGYKGAQETQYF
clone_size: NA; v_call: TRBV7-9; j_call: TRBJ2-3; d_call: NA; cdr3_nt: TGTGCCAGCAGCTTACTGACTCAGCCTAGCACAGATACGCAGTATTTT; cdr3_aa: CASSLLTQPSTDTQYF
clone_size: NA; v_call: TRBV7-6; j_call: TRBJ2-2; d_call: NA; cdr3_nt: TGTGCCAGCTCGAACGTCGGGCAGGGGAATGCCGGGGAGCTGTTTTTT; cdr3_aa: CASSNVGQGNAGELFF
clone_size: NA; v_call: TRBV5-4; j_call: TRBJ2-7; d_call: NA; cdr3_nt: TGTGCCAGCAGGCAACGACTAGACGGCGAGCAGTACTTC; cdr3_aa: CASRQRLDGEQYF
clone_size: once; v_call: TRBV7-2; j_call: TRBJ1-1; d_call: TRBD1; cdr3_nt: TGTGCCAGCAGCTTATACGACAGGGTGAACACTGAAGCTTTCTTT; cdr3_aa: CASSLYDRVNTEAFF
clone_size: NA; v_call: TRBV18; j_call: TRBJ2-3; d_call: NA; cdr3_nt: TGTGCCAGCTCAAGACAGTCAGATACGCAGTATTTT; cdr3_aa: CASSRQSDTQYF
clone_size: NA; v_call: TRBV19; j_call: TRBJ2-1; d_call: TRBD1; cdr3_nt: TGTGCCAGTAGTGGAAAACCGGGACAGGGCAACTACAATGAGCAGTTCTTC; cdr3_aa: CASSGKPGQGNYNEQFF
clone_size: NA; v_call: TRBV28; j_call: TRBJ2-7; d_call: TRBD1; cdr3_nt: TGTGCCAGCACCCGGACAGGGGGCCGAACCTACGAGCAGTACTTC; cdr3_aa: CASTRTGGRTYEQYF
clone_size: few; v_call: TRBV29-1; j_call: TRBJ2-1; d_call: NA; cdr3_nt: TGCAGCGTTTCACAGGGGGGGGATGAGCAGTTCTTC; cdr3_aa: CSVSQGGDEQFF
clone_size: NA; v_call: TRBV19; j_call: TRBJ2-7; d_call: NA; cdr3_nt: TGTGCCAGTAGTGCCGGGACAACGACCTACGAGCAGTACTTC; cdr3_aa: CASSAGTTTYEQYF
clone_size: NA; v_call: TRBV2; j_call: TRBJ2-1; d_call: TRBD2; cdr3_nt: TGTGCCAGCCTAGCGGGAGGGCCGAACGAATACAATGAGCAGTTCTTC; cdr3_aa: CASLAGGPNEYNEQFF
clone_size: NA; v_call: TRBV4-1; j_call: TRBJ1-4; d_call: NA; cdr3_nt: TGCGCCAGCAGCCCAGACGGGGGGATAGGTGAAAAACTGTTTTTT; cdr3_aa: CASSPDGGIGEKLFF
clone_size: NA; v_call: TRBV11-2; j_call: TRBJ1-1; d_call: TRBD1; cdr3_nt: TGTGCCAGCAATTATGGGACAGGGGTTACTGAAGCTTTCTTT; cdr3_aa: CASNYGTGVTEAFF
clone_size: NA; v_call: TRBV28; j_call: TRBJ2-7; d_call: TRBD1; cdr3_nt: TGTGCCAGCAGTTTCGGGACAGGGGACCTCTACGAGCAGTACTTC; cdr3_aa: CASSFGTGDLYEQYF
clone_size: NA; v_call: TRBV30; j_call: TRBJ2-7; d_call: TRBD1; cdr3_nt: TGTGCCTGGAGTGTATCTGGACGGGACAGGTTCTACGAGCAGTACTTC; cdr3_aa: CAWSVSGRDRFYEQYF
clone_size: few; v_call: TRBV5-6; j_call: TRBJ1-4; d_call: NA; cdr3_nt: TGTGCCAGCAGCTATACTGGGGCTGAACTGTTTTTT; cdr3_aa: CASSYTGAELFF
clone_size: NA; v_call: TRBV14; j_call: TRBJ2-1; d_call: TRBD2; cdr3_nt: TGTGCCAGCAGCAACCCCACCCTAGCGGGGGGGCTTAATGAGCAGTTCTTC; cdr3_aa: CASSNPTLAGGLNEQFF
clone_size: NA; v_call: TRBV11-2; j_call: TRBJ1-6; d_call: NA; cdr3_nt: TGTGCCAGCAGCTTAGTAGGCAGGGGTTATAATTCACCCCTCCACTTT; cdr3_aa: CASSLVGRGYNSPLHF
clone_size: NA; v_call: TRBV5-5; j_call: TRBJ1-1; d_call: NA; cdr3_nt: TGTGCCAGCAGCTCGTTCATGAGTGAAGCTTTCTTT; cdr3_aa: CASSSFMSEAFF
clone_size: once; v_call: TRBV13; j_call: TRBJ2-3; d_call: TRBD1; cdr3_nt: TGTGCCAGCAGCCGGACAGGGGGTAGGGCAGATACGCAGTATTTT; cdr3_aa: CASSRTGGRADTQYF
clone_size: few; v_call: TRBV2; j_call: TRBJ1-1; d_call: TRBD1; cdr3_nt: TGTGCCAGCAGTACCGAACAGGGGGCGAGGACTGAAGCTTTCTTT; cdr3_aa: CASSTEQGARTEAFF
clone_size: NA; v_call: TRBV25-1; j_call: TRBJ2-3; d_call: TRBD2; cdr3_nt: TGTGCCAGCAGTGATTTAGCGGGGCACACAGATACGCAGTATTTT; cdr3_aa: CASSDLAGHTDTQYF
clone_size: few; v_call: TRBV5-4; j_call: TRBJ1-4; d_call: TRBD1; cdr3_nt: TGTGCCAGCACCGACAGGGGGCATGAAAAACTGTTTTTT; cdr3_aa: CASTDRGHEKLFF
clone_size: once; v_call: TRBV13; j_call: TRBJ2-1; d_call: TRBD2; cdr3_nt: TGTGCCAGCAGCTTCCTGTTAGCGGGAGGGCCATCCTACAATGAGCAGTTCTTC; cdr3_aa: CASSFLLAGGPSYNEQFF
clone_size: NA; v_call: TRBV5-1; j_call: TRBJ1-3; d_call: TRBD1; cdr3_nt: TGCGCCAGCAGCGACGGACAGGGGGCAACCCTAATATATTTT; cdr3_aa: CASSDGQGATLIYF
clone_size: NA; v_call: TRBV15; j_call: TRBJ2-7; d_call: TRBD2; cdr3_nt: TGTGCCACCTCCGGGACTAAAGTTTACGAGCAGTACTTC; cdr3_aa: CATSGTKVYEQYF
clone_size: NA; v_call: TRBV28; j_call: TRBJ1-5; d_call: NA; cdr3_nt: TGTGCCAGCAGTTTAGCGGGCCAGAATCAGCCCCAGCATTTT; cdr3_aa: CASSLAGQNQPQHF